The T cell receptor (beta chain) under discussion was sequenced for a study of glioma-infiltrating T cells. Study-level background: Glioblastomas were WHO grade IV, sampled at first diagnosis; low-grade were grade II.

This clonotype was picked up one time. This may come from a read error, since a much larger clone is one base off. The iRepertoire nested amplicon-rescue multiplex PCR amplified TCR alpha and beta CDR3s from RNA. TCRdb re-called the multiplex PCR reads through MiXCR, storing one row per CDR3 protein. The sample lists around 390,000 distinct CDR3 sequences, around 38% occurring once. Per the germline V gene, CDR1 is MNHEY and CDR2 is SVGEGT. The CDR3 length is 15 residues. The sequence was collected from a human donor with low-grade glioma or glioblastoma, undergoing nonglioma brain surgery, or in good health (not recorded which). Input material: glioma tissue, nonneoplastic brain tissue, or PBMCs (not recorded which). This chain joins TRBV6-2 or TRBV6-3 and TRBJ2-3; D remains ambiguous. DNA of the CDR3: TGTACCAGCAGTTTCAGCCAGTTCGTACCAGATACGCAGTATTTT. Its protein is CTSSFSQFVPDTQYF.